This T cell receptor (beta chain) was recorded in a study of blood T cells in healthy people across ages. As for this clonotype: Antigen specificity is unknown.

Broader study findings: The long-lived group displayed more naive CD4+ cells, plus higher diversity, than the aged donors did.

The second PCR ran about 6 to 12 cycles with a sample-barcoded 5' primer and J-beta primers. TCRdb re-analysed the 5' RACE reads in MiXCR, keeping a single row per CDR3 protein. This repertoire shows roughly 800,000 distinct CDR3 sequences, around 25% found once; its top ten account for approximately 4%. Germline CDR1 LNHDA, CDR2 SQIVND (reference sequence). With 5 bases clipped from V and 5 bases from J, the junction kept 6 bases outside the gene matches. This CDR3 is 14 amino acids long. These data also featured in a second study, about T cells of mothers and their children.

The V gene is TRBV19, the J gene TRBJ2-1; 7 positions agree with TRBD1. The clonotype comes from a boy aged 5 to 17 in good health. Sequenced: blood. The CDR3 protein is CASSFPGTDNEQFF. CDR3 bases: TGTGCCAGTAGTTTCCCCGGGACAGACAATGAGCAGTTCTTC.